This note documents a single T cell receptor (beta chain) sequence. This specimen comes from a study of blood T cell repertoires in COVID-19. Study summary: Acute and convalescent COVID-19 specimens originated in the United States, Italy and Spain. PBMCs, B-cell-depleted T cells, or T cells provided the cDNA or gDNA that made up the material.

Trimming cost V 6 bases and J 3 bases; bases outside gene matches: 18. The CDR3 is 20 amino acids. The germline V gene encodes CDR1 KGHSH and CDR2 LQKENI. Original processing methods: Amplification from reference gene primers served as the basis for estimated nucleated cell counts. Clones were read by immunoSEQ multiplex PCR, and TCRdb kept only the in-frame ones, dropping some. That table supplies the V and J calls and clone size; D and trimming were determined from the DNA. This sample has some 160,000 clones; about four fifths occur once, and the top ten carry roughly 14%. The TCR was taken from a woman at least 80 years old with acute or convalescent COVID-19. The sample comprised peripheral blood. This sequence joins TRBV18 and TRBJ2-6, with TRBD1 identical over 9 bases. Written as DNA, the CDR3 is TGTGCCAGCTCCCTCACTCCACGGCCGGGACAGGGTTATGGGGCCAACGTCCTGACTTTC. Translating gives CASSLTPRPGQGYGANVLTF.